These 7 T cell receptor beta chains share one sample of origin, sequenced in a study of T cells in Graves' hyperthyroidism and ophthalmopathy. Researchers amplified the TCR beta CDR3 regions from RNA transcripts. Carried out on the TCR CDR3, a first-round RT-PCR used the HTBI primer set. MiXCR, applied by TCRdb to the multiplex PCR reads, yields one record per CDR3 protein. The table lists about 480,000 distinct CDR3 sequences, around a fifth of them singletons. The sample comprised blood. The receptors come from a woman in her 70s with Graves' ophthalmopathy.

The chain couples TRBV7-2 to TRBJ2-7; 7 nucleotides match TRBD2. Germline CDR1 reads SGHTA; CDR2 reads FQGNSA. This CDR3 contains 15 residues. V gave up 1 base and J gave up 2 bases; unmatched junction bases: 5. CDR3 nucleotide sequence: TGTGCCAGCAGCTTAGTAGAGGGAGGGCCCTACGAGCAGTACTTC. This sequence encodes CASSLVEGGPYEQYF.

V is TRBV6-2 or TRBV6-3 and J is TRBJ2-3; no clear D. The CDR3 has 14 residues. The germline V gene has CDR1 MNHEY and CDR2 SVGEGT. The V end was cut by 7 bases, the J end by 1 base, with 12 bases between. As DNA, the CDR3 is TGTGCCAGCACCGACGGTGGAGGCACAGATACGCAGTATTTT. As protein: CASTDGGGTDTQYF.

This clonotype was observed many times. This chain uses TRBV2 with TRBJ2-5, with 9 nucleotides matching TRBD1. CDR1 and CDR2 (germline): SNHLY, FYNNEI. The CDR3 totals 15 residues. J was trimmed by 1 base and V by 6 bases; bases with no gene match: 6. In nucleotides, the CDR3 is TGTGCCAGCAGCGGGGGACAGGGCCGCCAAGAGACCCAGTACTTC. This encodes CASSGGQGRQETQYF.

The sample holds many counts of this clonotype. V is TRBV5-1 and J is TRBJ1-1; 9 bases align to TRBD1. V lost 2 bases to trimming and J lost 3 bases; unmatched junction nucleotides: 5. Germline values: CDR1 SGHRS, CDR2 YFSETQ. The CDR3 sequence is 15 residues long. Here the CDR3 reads CASSLGQGMYTEAFF. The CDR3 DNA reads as TGCGCCAGCAGCTTAGGACAGGGGATGTACACTGAAGCTTTCTTT.

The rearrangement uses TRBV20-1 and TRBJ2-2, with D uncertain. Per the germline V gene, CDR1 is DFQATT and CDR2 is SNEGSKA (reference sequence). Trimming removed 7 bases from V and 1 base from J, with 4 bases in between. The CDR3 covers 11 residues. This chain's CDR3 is CSGQNTGELFF. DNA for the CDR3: TGCAGTGGACAGAACACCGGGGAGCTGTTTTTT.

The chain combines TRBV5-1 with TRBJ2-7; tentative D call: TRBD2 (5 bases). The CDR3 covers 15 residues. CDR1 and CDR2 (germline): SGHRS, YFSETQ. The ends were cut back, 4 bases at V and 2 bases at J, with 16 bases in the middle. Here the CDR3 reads CASSPRAGQTYEQYF. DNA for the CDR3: TGCGCCAGCAGCCCAAGGGCGGGCCAAACCTACGAGCAGTACTTC.

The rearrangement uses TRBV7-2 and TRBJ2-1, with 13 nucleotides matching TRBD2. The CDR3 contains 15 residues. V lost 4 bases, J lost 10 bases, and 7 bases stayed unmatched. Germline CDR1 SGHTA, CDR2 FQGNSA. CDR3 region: CASSSHSGLAGEQFF. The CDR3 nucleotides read TGTGCCAGCAGCTCACATTCGGGACTAGCGGGAGAGCAGTTCTTC.